A single sample gave rise to the 11 T cell receptor beta chains below, sequenced in a study of cytomegalovirus exposure and HLA in healthy donors. The PCR was carried out with 60 Vbeta primers and 13 Jbeta primers. Clones were read by immunoSEQ multiplex PCR, and TCRdb kept only the in-frame ones, dropping some. The sample holds 80,000 or so clones; approximately 71% are singletons and the top ten take around 7%. Material for sequencing was PBMCs. Every receptor here comes from a woman in her 40s in good health and CMV-seronegative.

A note on this clone: Other nucleotide sequences from this sample produce the same CDR3. CDR3 sequence: CASSISAGGSYNEQFF. The CDR3 DNA follows: TGTGCCAGTAGTATAAGCGCGGGAGGTTCCTACAATGAGCAGTTCTTC. The chain employs TRBV19 and TRBJ2-1, with 8 bases identical to TRBD2. The CDR3 is made up of 16 amino acids. The germline V gene encodes CDR1 LNHDA and CDR2 SQIVND (reference sequence). V was pared by 2 bases and J by 1 base, with 4 bases of the junction left unmatched.

The V and J genes are TRBV7-8 and TRBJ1-3; 8 nucleotides agree with TRBD1. The germline CDR1 and CDR2 sequences are SGHVS and FQNEAQ. The length of the CDR3 is 17 residues. Trimming at V came to 5 bases and at J to 0 bases, leaving 9 bases not matched to a gene. CDR3 protein: CASSGRTGTFSGNTIYF. CDR3 bases: TGTGCCAGCAGCGGGCGGACAGGGACGTTCTCTGGAAACACCATATATTTT.

The CDR3 nucleotides are TGCAGCGTTGAGTTCCCGCAGGGGAACACTGAAGCTTTCTTT. It translates to CSVEFPQGNTEAFF. V usage is TRBV29-1 and J usage is TRBJ1-1; maybe TRBD1 (5 bases). The CDR3 contains 14 residues. With 3 bases removed from V and 1 base from J, the gap between germline ends came to 12 bases. CDR1 and CDR2 from the germline V gene are SQVTM and ANQGSEA.

This clone was seen a few times. This sequence joins TRBV7-3 and TRBJ2-1, with 8 bases fitting TRBD1. CDR1 is SGHTA and CDR2 is FQGTGA in the germline V gene. The V segment lost 3 bases and the J segment 0 bases; nucleotides outside the gene matches: 7. CDR3 size: 17 residues. DNA for the CDR3: TGTGCCAGCAGCTTGGCAGGGGGCAGAAGCTCCTACAATGAGCAGTTCTTC. This encodes CASSLAGGRSSYNEQFF.

With respect to this clone: This likely comes from a read error, as the CDR3 has no conserved phenylalanine or tryptophan at its end. The DNA is omitted, as the CDR3 cannot be located on it reliably, and the CDR3 follows TCRdb's listing. The chain has TRBV25-1 and TRBJ1-1; the D call in the table, TRBD1, was not verified against the DNA. Looked up from germline, CDR1 is MGHDK and CDR2 is SYGVNS. The CDR3 is 13 amino acids in total, end residues counted. This chain's CDR3 is CASSDNSVGRAGG.

The V call is TRBV19, the J call TRBJ1-2; unclear D gene. The CDR3 is made up of 14 amino acids. V was clipped by 4 bases and J by 1 base, with 10 bases between them. Germline V gives CDR1 LNHDA, CDR2 SQIVND (reference sequence). As DNA, the CDR3 is TGTGCCAGTAGTAGAGACACTCTTAACTATGGCTACACCTTC. It is translated as CASSRDTLNYGYTF.

This sequence joins TRBV7-6 and TRBJ2-1; D gene ambiguous. The CDR3 runs 13 residues. V gave up 2 bases and J gave up 5 bases, with 7 bases separating them. CDR1 and CDR2 (germline): SGHVS, FNYEAQ. The CDR3 loop reads CASSLSIHNEQFF. Here the CDR3 DNA reads TGTGCCAGCAGCTTAAGCATTCACAATGAGCAGTTCTTC.

This chain connects TRBV4-1 to TRBJ2-3, with 8 bases aligning to TRBD2. Germline V gene sequence: CDR1 MGHRA, CDR2 YSYEKL. V lost 0 bases and J lost 0; bases outside the gene matches: 5. This CDR3 has 17 amino acids. The CDR3 DNA follows: TGCGCCAGCAGCCAAGAAGGGGTAGCGGGGAGCACAGATACGCAGTATTTT. Amino acid sequence: CASSQEGVAGSTDTQYF.

V and J are TRBV18 and TRBJ1-5; D call uncertain. The germline CDR1 and CDR2 sequences are KGHSH and LQKENI. The CDR3 is 13 amino acids. Deletions cut 3 bases from V and 3 bases from J, with 6 bases between. CDR3 sequence: CASSPRSNQPQHF. The CDR3 DNA reads TGTGCCAGCTCACCGAGGTCCAATCAGCCCCAGCATTTT.

In its sample, this clone was seen once. V is TRBV30 and J is TRBJ1-6; tentatively, D is TRBD1 (6 bases). Trimming pared 8 bases from V and 0 bases from J, leaving 11 bases between. Germline CDR1 and CDR2: GTSNPN and SVGIG (reference sequence). The length of the CDR3 is 14 residues. The CDR3 DNA follows: TGTGCCACTAGGGGGAGCTCCTATAATTCACCCCTCCACTTT. This translates into CATRGSSYNSPLHF.

This clone was seen a handful of times. Other DNA sequences in this specimen translate into the identical CDR3. The chain has TRBV5-1 and TRBJ1-1, with D unclear. Trimming took off 1 base at V and 5 bases at J, with 9 bases between the two ends. This CDR3 has 13 amino acids. Germline values: CDR1 SGHRS, CDR2 YFSETQ. The CDR3 nucleotides read TGCGCCAGCAGCTTGCGAGGAGGTACTGAAGCTTTCTTT. It yields the protein CASSLRGGTEAFF.